A selection of T cell receptor beta chains follows, all from one sample in a study of OX40 agonist ivuxolimab in advanced cancers. Assay: immunoSEQ multiplex PCR; the TCRdb copy retains only in-frame clones and omits some. The sample records about 62,000 clones, 80% to 95% being singletons. The specimen was CD4+ or CD8+ T cells sorted from blood, collected in a trial of the OX40 agonist ivuxolimab. Receptors originate from an adult with an advanced solid tumor such as melanoma, head and neck, liver or kidney cancer. Both conserved end residues are part of each CDR3. A D gene is named only where the DNA matches it firmly. Size tells how often a clone was seen (once, few, many) or the class of an expanded clone, and some rows leave it out.

>TRBV6-5|-|-|TRBJ1-1
CASSYSAGVNTEAFF
TGTGCCAGCAGTTACTCAGCAGGGGTGAACACTGAAGCTTTCTTT
>TRBV5-6|-|-|TRBJ1-1
CASSFVGGTEAFF
TGTGCCAGCAGCTTCGTTGGGGGCACTGAAGCTTTCTTT
>TRBV6-1|TRBD1|-|TRBJ1-5
CASSEVDRAQPQHF
TGTGCCAGCAGTGAAGTAGACAGGGCTCAGCCCCAGCATTTT
>TRBV27|TRBD2|-|TRBJ2-3
CASSPPGLAFLTDTQYF
TGTGCCAGCAGTCCCCCGGGACTAGCTTTTCTCACAGATACGCAGTATTTT
>TRBV9|TRBD1|-|TRBJ2-3
CASSVEDRGEADTQYF
TGTGCCAGCAGCGTAGAGGACAGGGGGGAGGCAGATACGCAGTATTTT
>TRBV27|-|-|TRBJ2-7
CASSLSGSYEQYF
TGTGCCAGCAGTTTATCGGGCAGCTACGAGCAGTACTTC
>TRBV27|-|-|TRBJ1-1
CASSLIGTAYQAFF
TGTGCCAGCAGTTTAATCGGGACCGCTTACCAAGCTTTCTTT
>TRBV5-4|-|-|TRBJ1-1
CASSLGGVNTEAFF
TGTGCCAGCAGCTTAGGAGGGGTTAACACTGAAGCTTTCTTT
>TRBV27|TRBD1|-|TRBJ1-4
CASSKTRTGPTNEKLFF
TGTGCCAGCAGTAAGACCCGGACAGGGCCAACTAATGAAAAACTGTTTTTT
>TRBV2|-|-|TRBJ2-6
CASSEATGYFSGANVLTF
TGTGCCAGCAGTGAAGCCACAGGATACTTCTCTGGGGCCAACGTCCTGACTTTC
>TRBV5-6|-|-|TRBJ2-2
CASSLGTAGELFF
TGTGCCAGCAGCTTGGGGACAGCCGGGGAGCTGTTTTTT
>TRBV18|-|once|TRBJ2-7
CASSPSPGSPYEQYF
TGTGCCAGCTCACCGTCACCAGGGTCACCCTACGAGCAGTACTTC
>TRBV7-6|TRBD2|-|TRBJ2-5
CASSLAWLAGGDPNQETQYF
TGTGCCAGCAGCTTAGCGTGGCTAGCGGGAGGAGATCCGAACCAAGAGACCCAGTACTTC
>TRBV9|-|-|TRBJ2-1
CASSVDSNLDEQFF
TGTGCCAGCAGCGTAGACAGCAACTTGGATGAGCAGTTCTTC